Listed below are T cell receptor beta chains from one sample, sequenced in a study of blood T cell repertoires in COVID-19. Sequencing was performed with immunoSEQ multiplex PCR; in TCRdb, only in-frame clones are kept and a portion is missing. In the table there are some 250,000 clones, over 65% of which are singletons. The source material was peripheral blood. Receptors originate from a woman older than 75 with acute or convalescent COVID-19. Each CDR3 is given without its conserved first and last residue. Each record gives: CDR3 length, J gene, V gene, CDR3 protein.

12 | TRBJ1-5 | TRBV19 | ASSIGFLVQPQH
11 | TRBJ1-2 | TRBV25-1 | ASSEQGNYGYT
11 | TRBJ2-3 | TRBV30 | AWSVRVTDTQY
14 | TRBJ1-6 | TRBV27 | ASSLSDGTPNSPLH
14 | TRBJ2-5 | TRBV6-5 | ASSYRGLAAQETQY
12 | TRBJ1-2 | TRBV19 | ASNLGTGGKGYT
13 | TRBJ2-1 | TRBV5-4 | ASTESSAPYNEQF
12 | TRBJ1-2 | TRBV3-1/TRBV3-2 | ASGRDRSNYGYT
11 | TRBJ1-4 | TRBV3-1/TRBV3-2 | ASSQLSGEKLF
13 | TRBJ1-2 | TRBV3-1/TRBV3-2 | ASSQDNQRVYGYT
15 | TRBJ2-3 | TRBV7-9 | ASSLASGGVTTDTQY
13 | TRBJ2-7 | TRBV5-8 | ASSLAGVASYEQY
16 | TRBJ1-4 | TRBV5-4 | ASSRSGTNKGVGEKLF
13 | TRBJ1-5 | TRBV18 | ASSQTGGGNQPQH
15 | TRBJ2-5 | TRBV7-9 | ASSLGPTTPSRETQY
14 | TRBJ1-5 | TRBV19 | ATLIPGQGSGQPQH
13 | TRBJ2-3 | TRBV6-5 | ASRPPGVSTDTQY
13 | TRBJ1-2 | TRBV6-2/TRBV6-3 | ASSYPDRGSYGYT
13 | TRBJ1-2 | TRBV7-2 | ASSPWTGYTDGYT
12 | TRBJ2-7 | TRBV2 | ASREAGKGDEQY